The rows below give T cell receptor beta chains drawn from one sample of a study of T cell changes during pregnancy in multiple sclerosis. The table came from immunoSEQ multiplex PCR; TCRdb's copy has only in-frame clones and leaves some out. The sample records over 25,000 clones, 88% being singletons. The input for sequencing was CD8+ T cells from peripheral blood mononuclear cells, taken in the second trimester of pregnancy. The receptors stem from a female donor with multiple sclerosis, enrolled in a pregnancy study. Each CDR3 is given without its conserved first and last residue. Where a row states a size, it is once, few, many or the class of an expanded clone; other rows omit it.

>TRBV10-3|-|TRBJ1-1
AAHRGQMNTEAF
>TRBV7-9|-|TRBJ1-1
ASSQDSMNTEAF
>TRBV5-6|-|TRBJ1-2
ASSPWTGGNYGYT
>TRBV6-1|medium-sized|TRBJ2-7
ASNLGPYEQY
>TRBV7-9|-|TRBJ1-6
ASSSAPGQYNSPLH
>TRBV7-9|-|TRBJ2-1
ASSLLAGSGNEQF
>TRBV2|-|TRBJ2-1
ASSVLLELEGEQF
>TRBV4-3|-|TRBJ1-1
ASSRLRDTDTEAF
>TRBV7-9|once|TRBJ2-3
ASSSLGLALNTQY
>TRBV28|-|TRBJ1-5
ASSLFNRGNQPQH
>TRBV6-5|-|TRBJ2-7
ASSYSTGWSYEQY
>TRBV5-1|-|TRBJ2-1
ASSDPGLMVNEQF
>TRBV7-9|-|TRBJ2-1
ASSLTFYNEQF
>TRBV4-1|-|TRBJ1-2
ASSQGGWTGARGYT
>TRBV6-5|once|TRBJ2-3
ASSYFPTDTQY
>TRBV7-8|-|TRBJ2-1
ASSFGASGPYNEQF
>TRBV4-2|few|TRBJ2-7
ASSQEASGGSYEQY
>TRBV6-4|once|TRBJ2-3
ASSGQGGTDTQY
>TRBV27|-|TRBJ1-1
ASSWTGGHTEAF
>TRBV28|-|TRBJ1-5
ASSYLAETETGSNQPQH
>TRBV7-6|-|TRBJ2-1
ASSLMTSGSYNEQF
>TRBV6-1|-|TRBJ1-1
ASSEKWEGVAEAF
>TRBV6-1|-|TRBJ2-7
ASSGPWTSGALDEQY
>TRBV7-9|-|TRBJ1-2
ASSHGQNLPNYGYT
>TRBV7-9|-|TRBJ2-2
ASSSTTGTGELF
>TRBV13|-|TRBJ2-7
ASSSSSGGREQY
>TRBV7-9|-|TRBJ2-5
ASRTSGGYQETQY
>TRBV5-4|-|TRBJ2-2
ASSPYREGTGELF
>TRBV6-1|few|TRBJ2-3
ASSEAAGGGADTQY
>TRBV4-3|few|TRBJ1-5
ASSQTGEGGNQPQH